These 30 T cell receptor beta chains share one sample of origin, sequenced in a study of shared clonotypes between healthy human individuals. Assay used: immunoSEQ multiplex PCR; TCRdb lists only in-frame clones, some missing. This table has 2 million to 2.5 million clones, 93% appearing once. The sample was naive CD4+ T cells from PBMCs. Subset of the sample: CD45RA+ positively selected. The origin of the receptors is a man in his late teens or twenties in good health. Some clones in this sample may be carry-over from other donors' samples.

The chain employs TRBV6-1 and TRBJ2-1; D gene ambiguous. CDR3 length equals 13 residues. Germline V CDR1 and CDR2: MNHNS, SASEGT. Between the trimmed V and J ends, which lost 1 base and 4 bases, there was a span of 5 bases. The CDR3 DNA reads as TGTGCCAGCAGTGAAGTCGGATACAATGAGCAGTTCTTC. Amino acids: CASSEVGYNEQFF.

This clone was recorded a few times. The chain combines TRBV11-2 with TRBJ1-1, with D uncertain. From germline, CDR1 is SGHAT and CDR2 FQNNGV. V was trimmed by 1 base and J by 0 bases, leaving 12 bases between them. The CDR3 extends over 16 amino acids. Here the CDR3 DNA reads TGTGCCAGCAGCTTAGTTATACCGAAAGTGAACACTGAAGCTTTCTTT. Encoded protein: CASSLVIPKVNTEAFF.

This clone turned up a few times. Other DNA sequences within the sample encode an identical CDR3. This rearrangement joins TRBV7-2 to TRBJ2-7; the D is unclear. Germline assignment: CDR1 SGHTA and CDR2 FQGNSA. The V and J ends lost 1 base and 2 bases respectively, with 3 bases between them. The CDR3 is 12 amino acids. The chain's CDR3 is CASSLDTYEQYF. The CDR3 nucleotides are TGTGCCAGCAGCTTAGACACCTACGAGCAGTACTTC.

The sample holds one count of this clone. The chain combines TRBV7-9 with TRBJ2-2; D might be TRBD2 (6 bases). The ends were cut back, 5 bases at V and 6 bases at J, with 19 bases in the middle. CDR3 length: 16 residues. Germline V gene data show CDR1 as SEHNR and CDR2 as FQNEAQ (reference sequence). CDR3 DNA sequence: TGTGCCAGCAGCACCTTTAAGGGCGGGATGCCCGGGGAGCTGTTTTTT. Protein sequence: CASSTFKGGMPGELFF.

In nucleotides, the CDR3 is TGTGCCAGCAGCTTACTTATGGCAGGGGTGGACAATGAGCAGTTCTTC. This translates into CASSLLMAGVDNEQFF. The chain combines TRBV7-9 with TRBJ2-1; tentatively, D is TRBD1 (6 bases). Germline lookup yields CDR1 SEHNR and CDR2 FQNEAQ (reference sequence). The CDR3 loop spans 16 amino acids. V lost 2 bases to trimming and J lost 5 bases, with 16 bases between them.

CDR3 residues: CASKRGNEKLFF. The CDR3 DNA sequence: TGTGCCAGCAAACGAGGGAATGAAAAACTGTTTTTT. V gene TRBV27 combines with J gene TRBJ1-4; D remains ambiguous. V was clipped by 7 bases and J by 5 bases, with 8 bases between them. Looked up from germline, CDR1 is MNHEY and CDR2 is SMNVEV (reference sequence). This CDR3 comprises 12 residues.

The genes are TRBV11-2 and TRBJ2-7, with D unresolved. Germline loops: CDR1 SGHAT, CDR2 FQNNGV. Trimming took 2 bases from V and 0 from J, leaving 11 bases between them. The length of the CDR3 is 15 residues. The CDR3 region is CASSLNSGLSYEQYF. As DNA, the CDR3 is TGTGCCAGCAGCTTAAACTCGGGCCTCTCCTACGAGCAGTACTTC. The whole variable domain, filled in from reference TRBV11-2 and TRBJ2-7, reads EAGVAQSPRYKIIEKRQSVAFWCNPISGHATLYWYQQILGQGPKLLIQFQNNGVVDDSQLPKDRFSAERLKGVDSTLKIQPAKLEDSAVYLCASSLNSGLSYEQYFGPGTRLTVT.

This chain connects TRBV7-9 to TRBJ1-5; possible D gene TRBD1, 6 bases. The CDR3 sequence is 13 residues long. Germline CDR1 and CDR2: SEHNR and FQNEAQ (reference sequence). The V end was cut by 1 base, the J end by 16 bases, with 17 bases between. The CDR3 region has the DNA TGTGCCAGCAGCTTAGAGTCGGGGGGCCACCCCCATTTT. It encodes CASSLESGGHPHF.

The rearrangement uses TRBV10-1 and TRBJ2-1; 13 nucleotides align to TRBD2. The CDR3 loop spans 15 amino acids. V lost 2 bases, J lost 8 bases, and 3 bases stayed unmatched. In germline, CDR1 is WNHNN, CDR2 SYGVQD (reference sequence). The CDR3 region has the DNA TGCGCCAGCAGTGAGACTAGCGGGAGGGCCCATGAGCAGTTCTTC. Its translation: CASSETSGRAHEQFF.

This clone was seen a handful of times. This sequence joins TRBV27 and TRBJ1-5, with 8 bases that match TRBD1. Germline V gene lookup returns CDR1 MNHEY and CDR2 SMNVEV (reference sequence). This CDR3 comprises 13 residues. V was pared by 6 bases and J by 3 bases, with 1 base of the junction left unmatched. The CDR3 protein is CASRTGDNQPQHF. As DNA, the CDR3 is TGTGCCAGCAGGACAGGGGACAATCAGCCCCAGCATTTT.

This clone was counted once. The gene calls are TRBV11-2 and TRBJ2-3; D is ambiguous. From germline, CDR1 is SGHAT and CDR2 FQNNGV. The CDR3 spans 10 residues. CDR3 nucleotides: TGTGTGGTGGGGACAGATACGCAGTATTTT. Amino acids: CVVGTDTQYF.

This clone was observed once. The chain has TRBV27 and TRBJ1-5, with D possibly TRBD1 on 5 matching bases. Germline V CDR1 and CDR2: MNHEY, SMNVEV (reference sequence). The CDR3 spans 15 residues. V was shortened by 3 bases and J by 5 bases, with 14 bases between the two germline ends. The CDR3 region has the DNA TGTGCCAGCAGTTTGGTCCGCGGAGGGGATCAGCCCCAGCATTTT. This codes for CASSLVRGGDQPQHF.

The chain employs TRBV29-1 and TRBJ2-1, with D possibly being TRBD2 (5 bases). Germline CDR1 is SQVTM and CDR2 is ANQGSEA. Trimming removed 4 bases at V and 1 base at J, with 11 bases between. The CDR3 runs 14 residues. The CDR3: CSVGEGPSYNEQFF. The DNA of the CDR3 is TGCAGCGTTGGCGAGGGCCCTTCCTACAATGAGCAGTTCTTC.

J is TRBJ1-5 and V is TRBV19; D call uncertain. V was clipped by 2 bases and J by 2 bases, with 10 bases between them. CDR1 is LNHDA, CDR2 SQIVND, per germline (reference sequence). This CDR3 is built from 15 residues. The CDR3: CASSIYGFGNQPQHF. The CDR3 DNA sequence: TGTGCCAGTAGTATATACGGGTTTGGCAATCAGCCCCAGCATTTT.

CDR3 region: CASSLTATGGTDTQYF. In DNA form, the CDR3 reads TGTGCCAGCAGCTTAACGGCGACAGGGGGAACAGATACGCAGTATTTT. The chain employs TRBV7-3 and TRBJ2-3; 9 nucleotides agree with TRBD1. V lost 0 bases to trimming and J lost 3 bases; unmatched junction nucleotides: 4. The CDR3 consists of 16 residues. In germline, CDR1 is SGHTA, CDR2 FQGTGA.

This chain links TRBV7-9 with TRBJ1-1, with TRBD1 as a possible D gene (5 bases). This CDR3 is 17 amino acids long. The ends were cut back, 4 bases at V and 5 bases at J, with 23 bases in the middle. Per the germline V gene, CDR1 is SEHNR and CDR2 is FQNEAQ (reference sequence). CDR3 region: CASSSPERQLLRTEAFF. The CDR3 nucleotides are TGTGCCAGCAGCTCCCCAGAGCGACAGCTTTTACGTACTGAAGCTTTCTTT.

V usage is TRBV6-5 and J usage is TRBJ1-5; no clear D gene. CDR3 length: 14 amino acids. Deletions cut 4 bases from V and 7 bases from J, with 14 bases between. Germline CDR1 and CDR2: MNHEY and SVGAGI. The CDR3 spells CASSFAPFGQPQHF. The CDR3 region has the DNA TGTGCCAGCAGTTTCGCCCCTTTCGGGCAGCCCCAGCATTTT.

The chain combines TRBV18 with TRBJ2-7; TRBD2 is a possible D gene (6 bases). V was clipped by 3 bases and J by 2 bases, with 17 bases between them. The length of the CDR3 is 16 residues. Germline CDR1 is KGHSH and CDR2 is LQKENI. CDR3 in DNA: TGTGCCAGCTCACCCCTTGGGACTGTGCAAACCTACGAGCAGTACTTC. Translated: CASSPLGTVQTYEQYF. Filled out from reference TRBV18 and TRBJ2-7, the complete variable domain reads NAGVMQNPRHLVRRRGQEARLRCSPMKGHSHVYWYRQLPEEGLKFMVYLQKENIIDESGMPKERFSAEFPKEGPSILRIQQVVRGDSAAYFCASSPLGTVQTYEQYFGPGTRLTVT.

This chain connects TRBV7-9 to TRBJ2-5; 7 bases match TRBD1. The J call may be incorrect, as the DNA end agrees better with TRBJ2-7. There are 15 residues in the CDR3. Germline loops: CDR1 SEHNR, CDR2 FQNEAQ (reference sequence). The CDR3 sequence is CASSPTRGPFYEQYF. CDR3 DNA sequence: TGTGCCAGCAGCCCCACGAGGGGGCCTTTCTACGAGCAGTACTTC.

The chain couples TRBV7-8 to TRBJ2-7; D not resolved. V lost 2 bases and J 4 bases, leaving 6 bases between the germline ends. In germline, CDR1 is SGHVS, CDR2 FQNEAQ. The CDR3 length is 12 residues. CDR3 region: CASSLLVYEQYF. The CDR3 DNA is TGTGCCAGCAGCTTACTAGTATACGAGCAGTACTTC.

The chain couples TRBV6-5 to TRBJ2-4; a possible D gene is TRBD2 (5 bases). The CDR3 contains 14 residues. V lost 5 bases to trimming and J lost 9 bases, with 17 bases between them. The germline V gene encodes CDR1 MNHEY and CDR2 SVGAGI. The CDR3 bases are TGTGCCAGCAGTCAGAGCGGACCGACTTTCATTCAGTACTTC. Amino acid sequence: CASSQSGPTFIQYF.

The chain recombines TRBV30 with TRBJ2-5, with a tentative D call TRBD2 (6 bases). The CDR3 loop spans 15 amino acids. Trimming left V 2 bases short and J 3 bases short, with 16 bases between. Germline-derived CDR1 and CDR2 are GTSNPN and SVGIG (reference sequence). The CDR3 nucleotides are TGTGCCTGGAGTCCCGGCCTGGGCGGGGAAGAGACCCAGTACTTC. This encodes CAWSPGLGGEETQYF.

This clone was seen only once. The gene calls are TRBV6-6 and TRBJ2-7; D possibly corresponds to TRBD1 (5 bases). The CDR3 sequence is 13 residues long. Germline assignment: CDR1 MNHNY and CDR2 SVGAGI (reference sequence). Trimming stripped 2 bases from V and 5 bases from J, with 10 bases between. The CDR3 spells CASSYGAINEQYF. The CDR3 bases are TGTGCCAGCAGTTACGGGGCAATAAACGAGCAGTACTTC.

The chain recombines TRBV28 with TRBJ2-7, with a tentative D call TRBD2 (6 bases). Germline V gives CDR1 MDHEN, CDR2 SYDVKM. This CDR3 contains 15 residues. The ends were cut back, 5 bases at V and 5 bases at J, with 19 bases in the middle. CDR3 sequence: CASSLTAGWVDEQYF. The CDR3 DNA sequence: TGTGCCAGCAGTCTCACGGCGGGGTGGGTGGACGAGCAGTACTTC.

The chain combines TRBV7-2 with TRBJ2-7; 10 bases match TRBD2. The CDR3 consists of 16 residues. From germline, CDR1 is SGHTA and CDR2 FQGNSA. With 5 bases clipped from V and 6 bases from J, the junction kept 13 bases outside the gene matches. The CDR3 spells CASSLGGGLAFGEQYF. The CDR3 region has the DNA TGTGCCAGCAGCCTAGGCGGGGGACTAGCGTTCGGCGAGCAGTACTTC.

The rearrangement links TRBV30 to TRBJ2-6; no clear D. There are 13 residues in the CDR3. CDR1 GTSNPN and CDR2 SVGIG come from the germline V gene (reference sequence). V gave up 3 bases and J gave up 0 bases, with 3 bases separating them. DNA for the CDR3: TGTGCCTGGAGGTACTCTGGGGCCAACGTCCTGACTTTC. Translated, it gives CAWRYSGANVLTF. The full variable domain, rest sourced from reference TRBV30 and TRBJ2-6, is SQTIHQWPATLVQPVGSPLSLECTVEGTSNPNLYWYRQAAGRGLQLLFYSVGIGQISSEVPQNLSASRPQDRQFILSSKKLLLSDSGFYLCAWRYSGANVLTFGAGSRLTVL.

The chain couples TRBV5-4 to TRBJ2-7; 11 bases agree with TRBD2. With V trimmed by 4 bases and J by 4 bases, 7 bases remained unmatched. Germline loops: CDR1 SGHNT, CDR2 YYREEE (reference sequence). This CDR3 contains 15 residues. The CDR3 loop is CASSLPGLAAYEQYF. Here the CDR3 DNA reads TGTGCCAGCAGCCTACCGGGACTAGCGGCATACGAGCAGTACTTC.

For the CDR3, the DNA is TGTGCCAGCAGTCTCATGGGACTAGCGGGAGTTGTTTCCTACAATGAGCAGTTCTTC. Translated, it gives CASSLMGLAGVVSYNEQFF. The J gene is TRBJ2-1, the V gene TRBV28; 14 positions agree with TRBD2. Germline CDR1 MDHEN, CDR2 SYDVKM. After removal of 5 bases from V and 1 base from J, the junction contained 10 bases not matched to a gene. This CDR3 comprises 19 residues.

The V gene is TRBV18, the J gene TRBJ2-4; the D is unclear. CDR1 and CDR2 (germline): KGHSH, LQKENI. Trimming cost V 2 bases and J 1 base, with 12 bases left between them. This CDR3 comprises 16 residues. The CDR3 DNA is TGTGCCAGCTCACCATTGTCGGCTATCGCCAAAAACATTCAGTACTTC. The encoded protein is CASSPLSAIAKNIQYF.

The chain combines TRBV28 with TRBJ2-7, with D hard to call. The CDR3 has 12 residues. Per germline, CDR1 MDHEN and CDR2 SYDVKM. Between the trimmed V and J ends, which lost 3 bases and 5 bases, there was a span of 8 bases. CDR3 DNA: TGTGCCAGCAGTTTTTGGGAAAACGAGCAGTACTTC. It yields the protein CASSFWENEQYF.